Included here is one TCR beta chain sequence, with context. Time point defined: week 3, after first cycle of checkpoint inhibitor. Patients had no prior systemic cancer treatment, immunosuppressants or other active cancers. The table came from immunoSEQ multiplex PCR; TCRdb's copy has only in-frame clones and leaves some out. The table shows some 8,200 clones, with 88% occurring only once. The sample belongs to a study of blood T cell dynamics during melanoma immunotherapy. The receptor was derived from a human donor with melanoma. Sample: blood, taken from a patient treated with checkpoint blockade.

DNA of the CDR3: TGTGCCAGCAGCTTAGGGGGGATTAATGAAAAACTGTTTTTT. The encoded protein is CASSLGGINEKLFF. The V gene is TRBV7-2, the J gene TRBJ1-4; D possibly corresponds to TRBD1 (5 bases). Germline V gene data show CDR1 as SGHTA and CDR2 as FQGNSA. This CDR3 contains 14 residues. V shed 1 base and J shed 4 bases, with 7 bases lying between them.